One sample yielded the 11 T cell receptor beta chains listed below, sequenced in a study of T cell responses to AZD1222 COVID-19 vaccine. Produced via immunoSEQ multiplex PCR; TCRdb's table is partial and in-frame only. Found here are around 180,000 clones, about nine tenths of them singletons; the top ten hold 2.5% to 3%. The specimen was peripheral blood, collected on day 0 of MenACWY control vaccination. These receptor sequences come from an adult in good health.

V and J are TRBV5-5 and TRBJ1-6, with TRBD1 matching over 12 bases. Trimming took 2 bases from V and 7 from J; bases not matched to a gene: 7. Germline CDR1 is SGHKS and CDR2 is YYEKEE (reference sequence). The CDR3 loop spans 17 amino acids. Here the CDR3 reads CASSLYRDRGLNSPLHF. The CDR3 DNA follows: TGTGCCAGCAGCTTATACCGGGACAGGGGGCTGAATTCACCCCTCCACTTT.

The CDR3 spells CASSEGGRRGVETQYF. CDR3 nucleotides: TGTGCCAGCAGTGAAGGGGGACGGAGAGGAGTGGAGACCCAGTACTTC. The chain has TRBV25-1 and TRBJ2-5, with D perhaps TRBD1 or TRBD2 (5 bases each). Germline values: CDR1 MGHDK, CDR2 SYGVNS. The CDR3 loop spans 16 amino acids. Trimming left V 2 bases short and J 5 bases short, with 18 bases between.

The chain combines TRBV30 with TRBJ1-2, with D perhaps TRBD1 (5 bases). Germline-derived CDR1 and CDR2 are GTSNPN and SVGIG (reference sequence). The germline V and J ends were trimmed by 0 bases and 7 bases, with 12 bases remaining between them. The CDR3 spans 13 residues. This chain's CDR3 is CAWSVQGDGGYTF. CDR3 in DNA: TGTGCCTGGAGTGTACAAGGGGACGGTGGCTACACCTTC.

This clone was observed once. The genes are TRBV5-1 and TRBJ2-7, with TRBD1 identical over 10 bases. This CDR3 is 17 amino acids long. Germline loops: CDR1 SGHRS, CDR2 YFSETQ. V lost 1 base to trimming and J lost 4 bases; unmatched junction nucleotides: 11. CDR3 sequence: CASSLSAPTGGMYEQYF. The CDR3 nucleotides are TGCGCCAGCAGCTTGTCGGCCCCGACAGGGGGCATGTACGAGCAGTACTTC.

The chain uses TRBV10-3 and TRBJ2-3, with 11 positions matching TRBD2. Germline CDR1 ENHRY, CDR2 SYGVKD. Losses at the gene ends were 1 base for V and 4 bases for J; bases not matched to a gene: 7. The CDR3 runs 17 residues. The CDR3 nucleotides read TGTGCCATCAGTGAGTTAGATAGCGGGAGGGCCCCAGATACGCAGTATTTT. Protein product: CAISELDSGRAPDTQYF.

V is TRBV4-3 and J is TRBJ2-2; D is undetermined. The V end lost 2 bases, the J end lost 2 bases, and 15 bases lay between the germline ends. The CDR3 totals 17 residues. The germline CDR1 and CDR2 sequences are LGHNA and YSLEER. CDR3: CASSQRTPIDNTGELFF. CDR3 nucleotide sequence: TGCGCCAGCAGCCAAAGAACGCCTATCGATAACACCGGGGAGCTGTTTTTT.

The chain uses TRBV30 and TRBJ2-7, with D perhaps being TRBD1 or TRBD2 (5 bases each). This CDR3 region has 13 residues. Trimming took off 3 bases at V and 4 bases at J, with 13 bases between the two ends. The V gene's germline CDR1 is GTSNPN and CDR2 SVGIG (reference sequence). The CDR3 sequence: CAWSRKGSYEQYF. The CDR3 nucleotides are TGTGCCTGGAGCAGGAAGGGGAGTTACGAGCAGTACTTC.

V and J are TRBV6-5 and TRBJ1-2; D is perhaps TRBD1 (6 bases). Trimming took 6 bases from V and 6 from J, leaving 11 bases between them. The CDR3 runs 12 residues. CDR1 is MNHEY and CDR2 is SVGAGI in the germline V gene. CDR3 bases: TGTGCCAGCAGACAGGGATTGAATGGCTACACCTTC. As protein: CASRQGLNGYTF.

CDR3 sequence (DNA): TGTGCCAGCAGTTACTCAGTGGCATTAGTCCCCAATGAGCAGTTCTTC. This encodes CASSYSVALVPNEQFF. This chain uses TRBV6-5 with TRBJ2-1; D ambiguous. The V end was cut by 0 bases, the J end by 6 bases, with 15 bases between. The germline gives CDR1 MNHEY, CDR2 SVGAGI. The CDR3 consists of 16 residues.

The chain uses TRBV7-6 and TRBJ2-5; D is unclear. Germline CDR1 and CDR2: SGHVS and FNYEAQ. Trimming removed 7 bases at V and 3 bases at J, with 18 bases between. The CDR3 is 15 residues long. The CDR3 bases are TGTGCCAGCACCAAAAACACCTTGATCGAAGAGACCCAGTACTTC. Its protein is CASTKNTLIEETQYF. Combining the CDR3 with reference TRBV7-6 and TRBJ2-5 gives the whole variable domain GAGVSQSPRYKVTKRGQDVALRCDPISGHVSLYWYRQALGQGPEFLTYFNYEAQQDKSGLPNDRFSAERPEGSISTLTIQRTEQRDSAMYRCASTKNTLIEETQYFGPGTRLLVL.

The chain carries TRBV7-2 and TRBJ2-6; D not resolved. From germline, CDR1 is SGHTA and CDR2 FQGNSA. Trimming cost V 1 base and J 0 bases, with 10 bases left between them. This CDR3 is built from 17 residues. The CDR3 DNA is TGTGCCAGCAGCTTAGGGCTCACCTTCTCTGGGGCCAACGTCCTGACTTTC. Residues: CASSLGLTFSGANVLTF.